This paragraph reports one T cell receptor beta chain. In its sample, this clone was seen a few times. Its binding antigen is unknown. No base quality information exists; no much larger clone differs at one position. The sample is drawn from a study of cytomegalovirus exposure and HLA in healthy donors listed by TCRdb under 2017. About the study as a whole: An earlier analysis of roughly 570 of the donors reported 276 Gb of sequence data and approximately 120 million unique TCR beta sequences obtained from approximately 180 million T cells. An earlier analysis of a few hundred of the donors applied high-throughput TCR beta sequencing to assess whether each TCR beta V gene segment acted as functional or pseudogenic. An early release covering roughly 580 HLA-typed donors comprised 300 to 350 gigabases of sequencing data and tens of millions of unique TCR sequences. The genetic ancestry cluster associated with self-reported Caucasian donors included 65% to 90% of the roughly 360 genotyped donors. The study aimed to test whether cataloging public T cell receptors could reveal signatures of past pathogen exposure. Across approximately 420 genotyped donors of the cohort, an average of about 200,000 unique TCR beta nucleotide sequences per donor were sequenced, and roughly a sixth of those sequences were non-productive. Several DR-DQ haplotypes were treated as single units for association and clustering because of strong linkage in the cohort. The later analysis used no new phenotypic data to find candidate immune exposures, relying instead on TCR beta sequences and their occurrence across donors. To study patterns of TCR occurrence, a later analysis re-analyzed previously published TCR beta repertoires from around 660 donors and added high-resolution HLA genotyping. High-throughput TCR immunosequencing, statistical association of individual TCRs with disease status, and machine learning were combined to predict cytomegalovirus infection status. The number of typed donors differed by locus: roughly 629-630 for A, B, C, DRB1 and DQB1; approximately 540 for DQA1; over 600 for DPA1; and some 450 for DPB1. Donor age, sex, ethnicity and CMV serostatus were compiled alongside the repertoire data. Besides the first cohort of more than 650 subjects, a separate validation cohort made up of roughly 130 different subjects was used. The study profiled the T cell repertoires of 666 subjects by immunosequencing and related them to cytomegalovirus serostatus. A later genetic analysis used genome-wide SNP genotypes for about 65% of the 666 donors, treating that subset as a discovery cohort. All discovery cohort repertoires had been generated on a single sequencing platform. Class I and class II HLA loci were covered by the typing at four-digit resolution.

Libraries were built with the immunoSEQ multiplex PCR assay. A mixture of 60 forward primers for TCR Vbeta segments and 13 reverse primers for TCR Jbeta segments was used in the multiplex PCR. The CDR3 region of rearranged TCR beta genes was amplified from genomic DNA with a multiplex PCR assay. The amplified TCR beta libraries were sequenced on the Illumina HiSeq System as 87-base-pair reads. Processing in the source paper ran as follows. A later analysis counted about 80 million unique TCR beta chains across the 666 repertoires, and about 10 million of these chains were shared by at least two donors. To remove PCR and sequencing errors, raw reads were error-corrected and collapsed into unique sequences using a nearest-neighbor algorithm that merged closely related sequences. CDR3 sequences were aligned to IMGT reference sequences to assign V, D and J gene segments. For a sequence to be retained, a match of at least six nucleotides was required to both a V gene segment and a J gene segment. Rearrangements were classified as productive when the CDR3 lacked stop codons and remained in frame with V and J, and all other rearrangements were classified as non-productive. Following IMGT convention, CDR3 was defined as the stretch from the second conserved V-encoded cysteine to the conserved J-encoded phenylalanine. Sequences without an unambiguous match to a single V gene segment were excluded from the earlier analysis of approximately 560 of the donors. In an earlier analysis of a few hundred of the donors, V segments were called functional above 56.7% productive rearrangements and were called segregating when the between-donor standard deviation exceeded 5%. A statistical classification framework was built for diagnosing cytomegalovirus status from the catalog of TCR beta chain sequences. A later analysis assigned V and J genes by comparing TCR nucleotide sequences with IMGT/GENE-DB human TR gene sequences. A later analysis assigned CDR3 sequences and most-parsimonious VDJ recombination scenarios with the TCRdist pipeline. In a later analysis, each TCR beta chain was defined by its CDR3 amino acid sequence together with its V-gene family, and reads without a unique V-gene family were excluded. A later analysis removed several hundred highly shared, low-generation-probability nucleotide sequences to deal with suspected cross-contamination and a sequencing artifact. In a later analysis, a clonal expansion index was calculated for each public chain from normalized within-repertoire ranks of inferred template counts. In a later analysis, generation probabilities were computed using a VDJ recombination model fitted to out-of-frame rearrangements, and the results were checked against IGoR. In a later analysis, TCR-TCR, TCR-HLA and TCR-CMV co-occurrence was scored with hypergeometric tests, and a repertoire-size bias correction was applied to TCR pairs. False discovery rates were estimated in a later analysis by permuting HLA or CMV assignments 20 times. In a later analysis, co-occurring TCRs were grouped with DBSCAN, and TCRdist sequence similarity was added when clustering was performed within HLA-allele-positive subsets. Repertoires with fewer than 30,000 or more than 120,000 public chains, plus five repertoires with anomalous nucleotide sharing, were excluded from co-occurrence clustering. TCRdb re-hosts the immuneACCESS table, in-frame sequences only. Its copies lack some clones; in the studies checked, an unresolved V gene accounts for under half of them, and the cause for the rest is not known. V and J calls plus clone size are reproduced from that table; the DNA served to infer D and trimming. Recorded for this sample are approximately 110,000 clones; approximately 80% of them occurred a single time. The ten largest clonotypes hold more than 20% of the sample.

The cohort consisted of approximately 690 healthy bone marrow donors. At the time of sampling, every cohort member was nominally healthy, though immune exposures that went unrecorded were likely present. The donor was CMV seropositive and belonged to the group of over 250 seropositive cohort members. Every donor gave a peripheral blood sample, and the peripheral blood mononuclear cells from that sample were used for TCR beta sequencing. The Qiagen DNeasy Blood Extraction Kit was used to extract genomic DNA from the blood cell samples. Study-wide conclusions, independent of this receptor: In an earlier analysis of some 500 of the donors, most TCR beta V segments were observed in productive rearrangements about 87% or about 30% of the time, broadly matching IMGT annotations. In vitro tests confirmed that a few of the cytomegalovirus-associated TCR beta chains recognize cytomegalovirus antigens. Because counts were too low, roughly 17 rarely observed V segments, including chromosome 9 orphons, were left out of the earlier analysis of 500 to 750 of the donors. A later analysis found that HLA-associated TCR beta chains were more clonally expanded and had lower generation probabilities than equally common non-associated chains. In a later analysis, the rate of TCR association differed among HLA loci, with DRB1 alleles having the most associated TCRs and HLA-C alleles having the fewest. Most TCR sequences were observed very rarely across donors, whereas some public TCRs were present in many individuals. In a later analysis, some 18,000 TCR beta sequences were associated with specific HLA alleles at a false discovery rate of 0.05. The presence/absence analyses assumed that sequencing depth was roughly uniform across donors, and that assumption may not be true. A further reported finding was that TCR beta sequences accurately predicted the HLA-A and HLA-B alleles for most subjects in the first cohort. The authors suggested that the approach could potentially be generalized to other disease states and immunological phenotypes. A later genetic analysis associated a missense DCLRE1C variant with V-gene and J-gene trimming of TCR beta chains, and an independent cohort replicated the association. Correlated functional status among segregating V segments might reflect linkage disequilibrium, but an unknown experimental factor could not be ruled out. Cytomegalovirus status was reported to be diagnosed by the classifier with high specificity and sensitivity in both the original and validation cohorts. Because HLA typing was missing for some donors at each locus, association tests included only the typed subset. This cohort had only TCR beta chains sequenced, and the lack of alpha or paired-chain data limited which features could be detected. A later analysis found that most CMV-associated TCR beta chains appeared HLA-restricted, with HLA associations seemingly driven largely by CMV exposure. The sequencing pipeline was judged likely to have produced a cluster of highly shared sequence variants as a technical artifact. Strong co-occurrence of HLA alleles, especially DR and DQ, made assigning TCR associations to individual alleles difficult. According to a later analysis, parvovirus B19, influenza, CMV and Epstein-Barr virus appeared linked to several top co-occurrence clusters. A total of 150 to 200 TCR beta chains were listed by the study as associated with cytomegalovirus. For the cohort, immune exposure information was limited to CMV serostatus. A later genetic analysis reported fewer N-insertions in productive TCRs among donors in an Asian-associated ancestry cluster than the roughly 700-donor mean.

The receptor was derived from a man aged 25 to 45 in good health and CMV-seropositive. Specimen: PBMCs.

In nucleotides, the sequence is TGTGCCAGCGAAACCCCACAGAATGAGCAGTTCTTC. This sequence encodes CASETPQNEQFF. This receptor chain uses TRBV2 and TRBJ2-1, with the D gene too uncertain to name. Taken from cysteine to phenylalanine, the CDR3 has 12 residues. Only the CDR3 portion is preserved as DNA: 36 bases, with reading frame beginning at the first base. CDR1 SNHLY and CDR2 FYNNEI are derived from the germline V gene. V is reduced by 8 bases and J by 7 bases, leaving a spacing of 12 bases between them.